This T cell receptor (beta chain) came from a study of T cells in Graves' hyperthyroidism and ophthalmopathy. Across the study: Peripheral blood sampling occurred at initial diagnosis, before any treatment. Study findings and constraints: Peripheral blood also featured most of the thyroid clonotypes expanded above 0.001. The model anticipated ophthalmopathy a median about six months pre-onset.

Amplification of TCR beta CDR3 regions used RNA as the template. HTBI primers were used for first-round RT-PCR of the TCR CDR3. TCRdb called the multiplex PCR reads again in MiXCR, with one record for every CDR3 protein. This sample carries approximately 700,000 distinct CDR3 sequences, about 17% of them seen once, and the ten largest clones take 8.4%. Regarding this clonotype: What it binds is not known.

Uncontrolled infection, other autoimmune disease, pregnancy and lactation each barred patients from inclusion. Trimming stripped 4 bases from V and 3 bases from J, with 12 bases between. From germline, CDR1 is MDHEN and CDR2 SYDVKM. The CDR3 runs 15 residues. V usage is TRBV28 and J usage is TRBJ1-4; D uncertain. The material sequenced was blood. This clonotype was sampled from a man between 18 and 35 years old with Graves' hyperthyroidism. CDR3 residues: CASSSHVEPNEKLFF. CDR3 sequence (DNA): TGTGCCAGCAGTTCCCACGTAGAACCTAATGAAAAACTGTTTTTT.